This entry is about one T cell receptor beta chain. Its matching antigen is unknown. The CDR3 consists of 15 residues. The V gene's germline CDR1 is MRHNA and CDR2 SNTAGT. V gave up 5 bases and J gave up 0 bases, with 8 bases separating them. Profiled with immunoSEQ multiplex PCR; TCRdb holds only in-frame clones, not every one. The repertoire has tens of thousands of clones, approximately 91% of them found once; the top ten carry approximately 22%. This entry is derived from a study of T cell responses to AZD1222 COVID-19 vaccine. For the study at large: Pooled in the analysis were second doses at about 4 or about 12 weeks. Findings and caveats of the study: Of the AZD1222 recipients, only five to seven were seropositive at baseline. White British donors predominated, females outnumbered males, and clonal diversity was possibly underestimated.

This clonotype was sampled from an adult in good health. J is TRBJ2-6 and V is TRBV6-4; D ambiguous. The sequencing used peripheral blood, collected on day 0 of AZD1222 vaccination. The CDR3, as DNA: TGTGCCAGCAGTCCGGACGGCTCTGGGGCCAACGTCCTGACTTTC. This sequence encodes CASSPDGSGANVLTF.